Reported below is one TCR beta chain. Its antigen is currently unknown. The source of the sample is a study of CXCR3-negative and CXCR3-positive naive CD8 T cells. The study's findings and limits: Relative to CXCR3-negative naive cells, CXCR3-positive naive cells had more hydrophobic TRB CDR3s.

Per germline, CDR1 SGHRS and CDR2 YFSETQ. The CDR3 loop spans 14 amino acids. UMI-labeled 5' RACE yielded the TRB cDNA libraries. TCRdb reprocessed the 5' RACE reads; each CDR3 protein has one entry and no DNA is given. The sample yields around 150,000 distinct CDR3 sequences, of which the top ten take up 0.41%. The TCR originated in a human donor in good health. Some clones in this sample may be carry-over from other donors' samples. The source material was naive CXCR3+ CD8+ T cells from blood. Indicated subset: CD45RO-CCR7+CD27+CD95- naive CD8+ T cells expressing CXCR3 (TNR3+). The chain joins TRBV5-1 to TRBJ2-1; lacking DNA, the TRBD1 call made by TCRdb goes unchecked. The CDR3 sequence is CASSPRPGYNEQFF. Variable domain in full (rest from reference TRBV5-1 and TRBJ2-1): KAGVTQTPRYLIKTRGQQVTLSCSPISGHRSVSWYQQTPGQGLQFLFEYFSETQRNKGNFPGRFSGRQFSNSRSEMNVSTLELGDSALYLCASSPRPGYNEQFFGPGTRLTVL.